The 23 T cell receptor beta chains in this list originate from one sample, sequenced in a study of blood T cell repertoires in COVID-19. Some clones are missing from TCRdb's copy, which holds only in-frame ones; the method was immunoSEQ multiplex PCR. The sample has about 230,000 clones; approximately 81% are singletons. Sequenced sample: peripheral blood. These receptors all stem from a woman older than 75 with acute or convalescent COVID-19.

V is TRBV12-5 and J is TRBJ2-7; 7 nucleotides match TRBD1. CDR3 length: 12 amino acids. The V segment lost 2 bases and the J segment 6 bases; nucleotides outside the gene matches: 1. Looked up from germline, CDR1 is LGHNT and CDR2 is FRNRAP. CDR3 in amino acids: CASGLNRGEQYF. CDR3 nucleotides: TGTGCTAGTGGTTTGAACAGGGGCGAGCAGTACTTC.

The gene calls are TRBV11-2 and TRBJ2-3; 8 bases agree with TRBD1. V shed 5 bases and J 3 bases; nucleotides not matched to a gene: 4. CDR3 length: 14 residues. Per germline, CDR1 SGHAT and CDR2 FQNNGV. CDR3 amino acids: CASSKDRVTDTQYF. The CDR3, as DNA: TGTGCCAGCAGCAAGGACAGGGTAACAGATACGCAGTATTTT.

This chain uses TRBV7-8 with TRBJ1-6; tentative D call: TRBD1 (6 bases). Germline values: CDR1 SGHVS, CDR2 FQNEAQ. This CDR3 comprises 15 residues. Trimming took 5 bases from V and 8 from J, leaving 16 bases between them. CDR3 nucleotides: TGTGCCAGCAGCACTATCGCGGGGGCTCATTCACCCCTCCACTTT. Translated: CASSTIAGAHSPLHF.

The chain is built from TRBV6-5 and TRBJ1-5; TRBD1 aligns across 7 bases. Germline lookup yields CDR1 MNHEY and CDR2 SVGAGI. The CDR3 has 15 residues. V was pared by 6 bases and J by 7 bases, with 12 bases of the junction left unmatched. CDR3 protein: CASSLSGTVDQPQHF. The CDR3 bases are TGTGCCAGCAGCCTATCCGGGACAGTGGACCAGCCCCAGCATTTT.

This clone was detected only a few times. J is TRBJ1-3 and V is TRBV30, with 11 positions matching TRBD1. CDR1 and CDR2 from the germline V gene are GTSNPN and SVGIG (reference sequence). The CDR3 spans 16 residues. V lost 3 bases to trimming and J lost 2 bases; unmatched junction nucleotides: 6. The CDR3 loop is CAWRERDRGAGNTIYF. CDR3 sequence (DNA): TGTGCCTGGAGGGAACGGGACAGGGGGGCTGGAAACACCATATATTTT.

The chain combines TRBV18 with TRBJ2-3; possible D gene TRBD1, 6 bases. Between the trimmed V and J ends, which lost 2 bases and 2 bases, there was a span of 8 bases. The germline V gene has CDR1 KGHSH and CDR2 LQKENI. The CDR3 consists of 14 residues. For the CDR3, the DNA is TGTGCCAGCTCACCAGACAGGACCACAGATACGCAGTATTTT. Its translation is CASSPDRTTDTQYF. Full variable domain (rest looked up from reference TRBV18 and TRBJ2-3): NAGVMQNPRHLVRRRGQEARLRCSPMKGHSHVYWYRQLPEEGLKFMVYLQKENIIDESGMPKERFSAEFPKEGPSILRIQQVVRGDSAAYFCASSPDRTTDTQYFGPGTRLTVL.

In DNA form, the CDR3 reads TGTGCCAGCAGTTATCGGACAGGGGGCAGGTCCTATAATTCACCCCTCCACTTT. This translates into CASSYRTGGRSYNSPLHF. The V call is TRBV13, the J call TRBJ1-6; 11 bases match TRBD1. Trimming cost V 6 bases and J 1 base; bases outside gene matches: 8. There are 18 residues in the CDR3. The V gene's germline CDR1 is PRHDT and CDR2 FYEKMQ (reference sequence).

The CDR3: CAWSVQVYEQYF. CDR3 DNA: TGTGCCTGGAGTGTACAAGTGTACGAGCAGTACTTC. The chain carries TRBV30 and TRBJ2-7; D not resolved. Per the germline V gene, CDR1 is GTSNPN and CDR2 is SVGIG (reference sequence). The CDR3 spans 12 residues. Between the trimmed V and J ends, which lost 0 bases and 4 bases, there was a span of 7 bases.

This CDR3 reads CASSQAGGSNQPQHF. In DNA, the CDR3 is TGTGCCAGCAGCCAAGCCGGGGGTAGCAATCAGCCCCAGCATTTT. The chain combines TRBV2 with TRBJ1-5, with D perhaps matching TRBD1 (5 bases). The CDR3 loop spans 15 amino acids. V gave up 6 bases and J gave up 0 bases, with 12 bases separating them. CDR1 is SNHLY, CDR2 FYNNEI, per germline.

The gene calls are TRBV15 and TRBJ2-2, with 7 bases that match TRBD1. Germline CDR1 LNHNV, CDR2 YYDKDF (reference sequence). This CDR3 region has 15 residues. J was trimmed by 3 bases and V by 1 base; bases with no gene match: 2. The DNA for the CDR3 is TGTGCCACCAGCAGAGGAGGGGGCGACACCGGGGAGCTGTTTTTT. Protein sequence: CATSRGGGDTGELFF. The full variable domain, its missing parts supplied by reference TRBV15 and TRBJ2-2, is DAMVIQNPRYQVTQFGKPVTLSCSQTLNHNVMYWYQQKSSQAPKLLFHYYDKDFNNEADTPDNFQSRRPNTSFCFLDIRSPGLGDTAMYLCATSRGGGDTGELFFGEGSRLTVL.

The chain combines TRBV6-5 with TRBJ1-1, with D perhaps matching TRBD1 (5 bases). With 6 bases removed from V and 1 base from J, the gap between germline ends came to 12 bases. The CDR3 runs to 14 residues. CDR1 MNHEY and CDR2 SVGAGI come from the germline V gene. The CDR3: CASRGIQGNTEAFF. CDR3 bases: TGTGCCAGCAGGGGGATTCAGGGGAACACTGAAGCTTTCTTT.

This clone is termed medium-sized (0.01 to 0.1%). CDR3 DNA: TGTGCCAGCAGCTTGCAGGGGGCTTTCGGCTACGAGCAGTACTTC. This gives the protein CASSLQGAFGYEQYF. V usage is TRBV7-8 and J usage is TRBJ2-7, with TRBD1 matching 8 bases. The CDR3 is made up of 15 amino acids. Germline V gene data show CDR1 as SGHVS and CDR2 as FQNEAQ. V gave up 3 bases and J gave up 3 bases; unmatched junction bases: 7.

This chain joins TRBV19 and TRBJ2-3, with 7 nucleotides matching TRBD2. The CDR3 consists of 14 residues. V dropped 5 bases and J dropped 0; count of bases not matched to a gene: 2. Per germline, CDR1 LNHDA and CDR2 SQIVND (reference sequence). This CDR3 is CASSFSGSTDTQYF. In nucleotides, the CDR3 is TGTGCCAGTAGTTTTAGCGGGAGCACAGATACGCAGTATTTT.

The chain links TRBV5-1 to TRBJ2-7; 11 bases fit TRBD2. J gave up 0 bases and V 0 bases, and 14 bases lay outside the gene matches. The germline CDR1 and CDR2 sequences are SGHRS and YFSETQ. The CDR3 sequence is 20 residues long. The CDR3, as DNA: TGCGCCAGCAGCTTGGCCTTGACTAGCGGGGCGTCCGGGCACTCCTACGAGCAGTACTTC. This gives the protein CASSLALTSGASGHSYEQYF.

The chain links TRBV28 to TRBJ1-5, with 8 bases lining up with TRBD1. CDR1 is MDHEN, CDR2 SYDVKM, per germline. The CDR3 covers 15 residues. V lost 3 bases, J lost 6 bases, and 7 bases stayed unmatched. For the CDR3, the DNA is TGTGCCAGCAGTTTGTGGACAGGGTTGGGTCAGCCCCAGCATTTT. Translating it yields CASSLWTGLGQPQHF. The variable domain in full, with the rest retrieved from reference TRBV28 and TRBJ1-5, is DVKVTQSSRYLVKRTGEKVFLECVQDMDHENMFWYRQDPGLGLRLIYFSYDVKMKEKGDIPEGYSVSREKKERFSLILESASTNQTSMYLCASSLWTGLGQPQHFGDGTRLSIL.

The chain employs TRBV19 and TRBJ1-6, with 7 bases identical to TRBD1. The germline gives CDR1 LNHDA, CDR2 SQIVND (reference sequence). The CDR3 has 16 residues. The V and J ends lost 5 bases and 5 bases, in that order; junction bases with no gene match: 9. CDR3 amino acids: CASSPRGTVDNSPLHF. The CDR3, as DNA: TGTGCCAGTAGTCCCCGAGGGACAGTTGATAATTCACCCCTCCACTTT.

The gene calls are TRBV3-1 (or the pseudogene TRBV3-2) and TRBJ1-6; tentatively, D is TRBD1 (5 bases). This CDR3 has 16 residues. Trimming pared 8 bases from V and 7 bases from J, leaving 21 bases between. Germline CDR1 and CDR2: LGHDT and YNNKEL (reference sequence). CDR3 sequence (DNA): TGTGCCAGCTCCGAACGGGTGGGGGGAGTAAATTCACCCCTCCACTTT. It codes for CASSERVGGVNSPLHF.

CDR3 nucleotides: TGCGCCAGCAGCCCCCGGGAAGGCCCATTAAGAACCCAGTACTTC. Encoded protein: CASSPREGPLRTQYF. The chain employs TRBV5-1 and TRBJ2-5, with TRBD2 as a possible D gene (5 bases). In germline, CDR1 is SGHRS, CDR2 YFSETQ. This CDR3 has 15 residues. Trimming cost V 4 bases and J 8 bases, with 21 bases left between them. The full variable domain, completed using reference TRBV5-1 and TRBJ2-5, is KAGVTQTPRYLIKTRGQQVTLSCSPISGHRSVSWYQQTPGQGLQFLFEYFSETQRNKGNFPGRFSGRQFSNSRSEMNVSTLELGDSALYLCASSPREGPLRTQYFGPGTRLLVL.

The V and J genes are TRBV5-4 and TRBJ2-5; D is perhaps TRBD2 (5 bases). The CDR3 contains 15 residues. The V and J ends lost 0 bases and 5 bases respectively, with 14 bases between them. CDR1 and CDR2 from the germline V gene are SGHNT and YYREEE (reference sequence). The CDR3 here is CASSLERSVGETQYF. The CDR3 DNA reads TGTGCCAGCAGCTTGGAGCGGTCCGTGGGGGAGACCCAGTACTTC.

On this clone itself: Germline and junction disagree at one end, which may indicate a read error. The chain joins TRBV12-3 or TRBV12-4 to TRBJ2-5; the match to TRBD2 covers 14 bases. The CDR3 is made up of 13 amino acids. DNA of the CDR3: TGTGCCAGCACCCCGGGACTAGCGGGGGAAGCGGACTTC. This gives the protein CASTPGLAGEADF.

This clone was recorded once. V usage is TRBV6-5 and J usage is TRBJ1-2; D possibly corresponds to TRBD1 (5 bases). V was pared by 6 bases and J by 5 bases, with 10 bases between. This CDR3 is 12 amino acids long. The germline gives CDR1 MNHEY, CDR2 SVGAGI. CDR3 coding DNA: TGTGCCAGCAGCCCAGGACAATATGGCTACACCTTC. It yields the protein CASSPGQYGYTF.

The CDR3 region has the DNA TGTGCCAGTACCTTGCGTAGGGGGCTCGGAAATTCACCCCTCCACTTT. Translated: CASTLRRGLGNSPLHF. The rearrangement uses TRBV19 and TRBJ1-6, with 7 bases lining up with TRBD1. V lost 7 bases to trimming and J lost 7 bases; unmatched junction nucleotides: 13. Per the germline V gene, CDR1 is LNHDA and CDR2 is SQIVND (reference sequence). The CDR3 sequence is 16 residues long. Full variable domain (outside the CDR3, taken from reference TRBV19 and TRBJ1-6): DGGITQSPKYLFRKEGQNVTLSCEQNLNHDAMYWYRQDPGQGLRLIYYSQIVNDFQKGDIAEGYSVSREKKESFPLTVTSAQKNPTAFYLCASTLRRGLGNSPLHFGNGTRLTVT.

The CDR3 protein is CAWSAGSGEAQPQHF. Here the CDR3 DNA reads TGTGCCTGGAGTGCAGGATCTGGGGAGGCTCAGCCCCAGCATTTT. The chain links TRBV30 to TRBJ1-5; D unresolved. Deletions cut 1 base from V and 6 bases from J, with 16 bases between. The CDR3 covers 15 residues. Germline V gene lookup returns CDR1 GTSNPN and CDR2 SVGIG (reference sequence).